The rows below give T cell receptor beta chains drawn from one sample of a study of beta chain features in type 1 diabetes. Measured with immunoSEQ multiplex PCR; TCRdb has only the in-frame clones, and not every one. The table has some 200,000 clones, roughly a tenth seen once. Sequencing input: central memory CD4+ T cells from blood. These receptors were taken from a man aged 18 to 29 in good health. Each CDR3 is given with its conserved first and last residue. The order of the fields is D gene, V gene, clone size, J gene, CDR3 protein, CDR3 DNA. The D gene is left open where the match is weak. Part of the rows lack a size; the others show once, few, many or a class for expanded clones.

TRBD2	TRBV18	.	TRBJ2-3	CASSPPRLAGRTDTQYF	TGTGCCAGCTCACCACCGAGACTAGCGGGGCGCACAGATACGCAGTATTTT
TRBD2	TRBV5-1	few	TRBJ2-3	CASSLVASGADTQYF	TGCGCCAGCAGCTTGGTGGCTAGCGGGGCAGATACGCAGTATTTT
TRBD1	TRBV6-6	.	TRBJ1-5	CASRGQGGVSNQPQHF	TGTGCCAGCCGAGGGCAGGGGGGGGTCAGCAATCAGCCCCAGCATTTT
.	TRBV5-1	many	TRBJ2-6	CASSPRPSSGANVLTF	TGCGCCAGCAGCCCCAGACCGAGCTCTGGGGCCAACGTCCTGACTTTC
TRBD1	TRBV5-4	many	TRBJ1-2	CASRSAQGYYGYTF	TGTGCCAGCAGGTCTGCACAGGGGTACTATGGCTACACCTTC
.	TRBV14	.	TRBJ1-4	CASSLSLGGRTNEKLFF	TGTGCCAGCAGCCTGTCCCTTGGGGGCAGAACTAATGAAAAACTGTTTTTT
TRBD2	TRBV10-3	.	TRBJ2-1	CAIIEREGREQFF	TGTGCCATCATAGAGCGGGAGGGCAGGGAGCAGTTCTTC
TRBD2	TRBV6-1	few	TRBJ2-7	CASSDEREGPYEQYF	TGTGCCAGCAGTGATGAGCGGGAGGGTCCCTACGAGCAGTACTTC
.	TRBV5-1	few	TRBJ2-1	CASSLSLVGNEQFF	TGCGCCAGCAGCTTGTCACTAGTCGGCAATGAGCAGTTCTTC
TRBD1	TRBV5-1	.	TRBJ2-5	CASSSGTGAQETQYF	TGCGCCAGCAGCTCGGGGACAGGGGCCCAAGAGACCCAGTACTTC
.	TRBV7-2	many	TRBJ2-5	CASSNRDWITQYF	TGTGCCAGCAGTAACCGGGACTGGATCACCCAGTACTTC
TRBD1	TRBV28	.	TRBJ1-4	CATSRGPNEKLFF	TGTGCCACCAGTAGGGGGCCTAATGAAAAACTGTTTTTT